This TCR beta chain was sequenced in a study of shared clonotypes between healthy human individuals. Study findings and constraints: Rarefaction revealed incomplete sorted-subset sequencing despite large depth.

Data came from immunoSEQ multiplex PCR; TCRdb stores just in-frame clones and leaves some out. The table has roughly 2 million clones, around 95% seen once. For this clone: The antigen is undetermined.

Splitting of CD4+ cells produced CD45RA+ naive and CD45RA-negative memory subsets. The sequenced sample consisted of naive CD4+ T cells sorted from blood. Subset here: CD45RA+ positively selected. This clonotype was sampled from a man between 18 and 35 years old in good health.

The CDR3 nucleotides read TGTGCCAGCAGCTCCTACACAGATACGCAGTATTTT. This gives the protein CASSSYTDTQYF. The rearrangement uses TRBV7-8 and TRBJ2-3; D uncertain. The germline V gene encodes CDR1 SGHVS and CDR2 FQNEAQ. V gave up 4 bases and J gave up 2 bases, with 4 bases separating them. This CDR3 has 12 residues.